This note documents a single T cell receptor (beta chain) sequence. Which antigen it targets is not known. No much larger clonotype is one base removed from it; base qualities were not supplied. This entry comes from a study of blood T cell repertoires in COVID-19 (dated by TCRdb to 2019 to 2021). A note on the overall study: Samples covering the acute and convalescent phases of COVID-19 were provided by collaborators in the United States, Italy and Spain. The prospective study material was composed of cDNA or gDNA derived from T cells, B-cell-depleted T cells, or PBMCs. Deeply sampled blood TCRbeta repertoires from subjects exposed to, actively infected with, or recovered from COVID-19 were included in the dataset. The repertoires were released in a freely available public database intended as a resource for research on the immune response to SARS-CoV-2. Samples were obtained from the ongoing ImmuneRACE study (first 160 participants) and from about 1,300 subjects provided by 6 global collaborators. A de-identified subject ID, COVID-19 status, age in years and sex were almost always included in the sample metadata. HLA class I and class II types, where available, came from metadata supplied by the sample provider rather than from assay-based typing. Overall study outcomes, separate from this receptor: Clinical and demographic metadata were provided uncurated, with the amount varying by source and participant.

TCRbeta CDR3 regions were amplified from genomic DNA using the immunoSEQ Assay, a bias-controlled multiplex PCR. Per the source publication's procedure: Within the assay, amplification of reference gene primers was used to estimate how many nucleated cells each sample contained. To quantify the absolute abundance of each unique TCRbeta CDR3 rearrangement, sequence reads were collapsed and filtered. For each sample, productive Simpson clonality was calculated as the square root of Simpson's diversity index over productive rearrangements. In its TCRdb copy, this immuneACCESS table keeps in-frame sequences only and misses some clones. Where compared with another copy, unresolved V genes explain less than half of these, and the others have no known cause. V, J and clone size are those of that table, while D and trimming were read from the DNA. The sample table shows more than 90,000 clones, and roughly 85% are seen once. The ten most abundant clones make up over 35% of the sample.

Each collaborating institution followed its own protocols to collect whole blood in K2EDTA tubes. Collaborator samples were shipped for TCRbeta analysis as frozen whole blood, isolated PBMCs, or DNA extracted from either sample type. CDR1 and CDR2 were assigned from the germline V gene as SGHTA and FQGNSA. The CDR3 starts with the cysteine, ends with the phenylalanine, and has 13 residues. Kept here is only the CDR3 DNA, which spans 39 bases and is read in frame from base 1. V and J lose 1 base and 2 bases, and a span of 6 bases separates them. The clonotype was recovered from a man at least 80 years old with acute or convalescent COVID-19. The rearranged chain carries TRBV7-2 and TRBJ2-7; a tentative D match to TRBD1 spans 5 bases. The sample consisted of peripheral blood. The base sequence is TGTGCCAGCAGCTTAGGGACAACCTACGAGCAGTACTTC. This encodes CASSLGTTYEQYF. Here the CDR3 is joined to the reference TRBV7-2 and TRBJ2-7 genes, and the full variable domain is: GAGVSQSPSNKVTEKGKDVELRCDPISGHTALYWYRQSLGQGLEFLIYFQGNSAPDKSGLPSDRFSAERTGGSVSTLTIQRTQQEDSAVYLCASSLGTTYEQYFGPGTRLTVT.